This T cell receptor (beta chain) was observed in a study of blood T cells in healthy people across ages (dated by TCRdb to about 2015). With regard to the full study: In model experiments, template switching captured roughly one uniquely barcoded TCR beta cDNA molecule for every two T cells. The donors were split into four age groups: young (average 16 years), middle-aged (roughly 39), aged (62) and long-lived (82). The study measured age-related changes in TCR beta repertoire diversity using deep sequencing normalized with unique cDNA molecular identifiers. Using the same blood draw, the study looked at two additional independent replicas of 1 million unique cDNA reads for two donors, one aged 18 to 30 and the other aged 80 or older. To avoid experimental bias, donors of different ages were randomly spread across the sequencing lanes.

The investigation overall reported the following: The long-lived group showed more naive CD4+ T cells, fewer expanded clones and increased TCR diversity than the aged group, suggesting age selection. Observed TCR beta diversity correlated strongly with the percentage of naive T cells measured by flow cytometry. Because the CMV infection status of the donors was unknown, age-related changes in expanded clonotypes may potentially have been confounded. Estimates of total diversity from one million sequenced T cells were regarded as lower bounds and underestimates. Observed TCR beta diversity per million T cells fell roughly linearly with age, and a significant reduction was already apparent by age roughly 40. Because profiling used bulk unsorted PBMCs, naive and antigen-experienced compartments could not be compared conclusively.

The library was built by means of 5' RACE. The instrument given in TCRdb is Illumina HiSeq 2500. The second PCR ran for about 7 to 11 cycles and used a J-beta primer mix along with a sample-barcoded 5' primer. A template-switch 5' adaptor carrying 12 random nucleotides introduced a unique molecular identifier onto each TCR beta cDNA molecule. At least 3 million CDR3-containing paired-end reads were obtained from each sample. All of the RNA was converted into first-strand cDNA using the Mint cDNA synthesis kit, with a TRBC-specific oligonucleotide serving as the primer. Following uracil-DNA glycosylase treatment, a first 18-cycle PCR with universal primers M1SS and BC2_uni_R was performed on all cDNA. On the study's bioinformatics: Each sample was normalized by randomly selecting 1 million high-quality reads, each carrying a distinct molecular identifier. Instead of being binned into consensus sequences, reads that shared molecular identifiers were thrown out. MiTCR, run with a Q25 quality threshold and the strictest error-elimination algorithm, handled CDR3 identification, clonotype clustering and error correction. A nonparametric unseen species model with Euler transformation was used to estimate a lower bound on total TCR beta diversity. TCRdb's own reprocessing of the public reads used fastp at Q25 and MiXCR and kept productive beta chains. Rows are combined by CDR3 protein, so each entry shows the most common genes and DNA. The V and J calls shown here were made by TCRdb, not taken from the authors' results. This sample has 1,500,000 or so distinct CDR3 sequences in its table, and around 40% of those were observed once. The ten largest make up over 3.5% of the sample.

There are 14 amino acids in the CDR3, from cysteine to phenylalanine inclusive. Here the CDR3 DNA is all that survives: 42 bases in frame from base 1. A distance of 8 bases separates the germline ends of V and J, which lose 6 bases and 0 bases respectively. The donors were 40 or so Caucasian individuals from Russia, aged about 6 to 95 years, who were systemically healthy. Roughly 11 milliliters of peripheral blood were drawn from each donor into EDTA-treated Vacutainer tubes. Ficoll-Paque density-gradient centrifugation was used to isolate PBMCs, with at least 6 million per sample. Trizol reagent was used to extract total RNA from PBMCs, with at least 5.5 micrograms per sample. For every donor, flow cytometry on a PBMC aliquot measured the percentage of naive CD45RAhigh/CD27high T cells. This clonotype was counted a few times. Its antigen is unknown. Per-nucleotide qualities are absent, and no much larger clonotype sits a single base away.

The receptor chain draws on TRBV12-3 or TRBV12-4 and TRBJ1-4; no confident D gene assignment can be made. The TCR sequence derives from a woman between 18 and 29 years old in good health. Specimen: blood. The CDR3 amino acid sequence is: CASRDWSTNEKLFF. The nucleotide sequence is TGTGCCAGCAGGGACTGGTCAACTAATGAAAAACTGTTTTTT.